This T cell receptor beta chain was identified in a study of shared clonotypes between healthy human individuals. The germline CDR1 and CDR2 sequences are SGHRS and YFSETQ. The CDR3 runs to 14 residues. V lost 0 bases and J 5 bases, leaving 11 bases between the germline ends. About this clone itself: As yet, its antigen is unknown.

TCRdb's copy holds only in-frame clones and misses some; the assay was immunoSEQ multiplex PCR. Of more than 80,000 clones in the sample, roughly two thirds were seen once. Study results and caveats: Unshared clonotypes carried lower generation probabilities than those common to all four donors.

CD45RO+ cells went into CD8 memory alongside CCR7-negative CD45RA+ TemRA cells. The chain links TRBV5-1 to TRBJ2-5, with D tentatively TRBD1 or TRBD2 (6 bases each). The sequenced sample was memory CD8+ T cells sorted from blood. The subset is: CD45RO+ cells pooled with CCR7-negative TemRA cells. The TCR was taken from a man under 40 in good health. This chain's CDR3 is CASSLEWRGETQYF. CDR3 DNA sequence: TGCGCCAGCAGCTTGGAGTGGAGGGGGGAGACCCAGTACTTC. Full variable domain (remainder filled in from reference TRBV5-1 and TRBJ2-5): KAGVTQTPRYLIKTRGQQVTLSCSPISGHRSVSWYQQTPGQGLQFLFEYFSETQRNKGNFPGRFSGRQFSNSRSEMNVSTLELGDSALYLCASSLEWRGETQYFGPGTRLLVL.